This entry lists 21 T cell receptor beta chains sequenced from one sample in a study of blood T cell repertoires in COVID-19. Method: immunoSEQ multiplex PCR; TCRdb's copy keeps in-frame clones and lacks some. The profile covers approximately 100,000 clones, with roughly 91% appearing a single time and about 6.3% taken by the ten largest. The sequencing sample was made of peripheral blood. The origin of the receptors is a human donor in a cohort sampled during active COVID-19.

The chain employs TRBV6-2 or TRBV6-3 and TRBJ2-1; 8 bases agree with TRBD2. This CDR3 spans 15 amino acids. CDR1 is MNHEY, CDR2 SVGEGT, per germline. V lost 6 bases to trimming and J lost 7 bases; unmatched junction nucleotides: 11. The CDR3 coding sequence is TGTGCCAGCAGGCCTCTAGCGGGTAGTTATAATGAGCAGTTCTTC. It translates to CASRPLAGSYNEQFF.

This clone was seen a few times. This chain joins TRBV28 and TRBJ2-7; D may be TRBD1 (5 bases). The V gene lost 7 bases and the J gene lost 4 bases, with 20 bases spanning the gap. Germline-derived CDR1 and CDR2 are MDHEN and SYDVKM. The CDR3 totals 15 residues. The CDR3: CASTPRLGAVYEQYF. The CDR3 DNA sequence: TGTGCCAGCACTCCCCGGTTAGGGGCGGTTTACGAGCAGTACTTC.

This chain joins TRBV28 and TRBJ2-1, with D unclear. Germline lookup yields CDR1 MDHEN and CDR2 SYDVKM. This CDR3 is 14 amino acids long. Trimming took 6 bases from V and 1 from J, leaving 10 bases between them. The CDR3 reads CASRFQVSYNEQFF. The CDR3 coding sequence is TGTGCCAGCAGATTTCAGGTTTCCTACAATGAGCAGTTCTTC. The variable domain in full, completed from reference TRBV28 and TRBJ2-1, reads DVKVTQSSRYLVKRTGEKVFLECVQDMDHENMFWYRQDPGLGLRLIYFSYDVKMKEKGDIPEGYSVSREKKERFSLILESASTNQTSMYLCASRFQVSYNEQFFGPGTRLTVL.

The chain combines TRBV3-1 (or the pseudogene TRBV3-2) with TRBJ2-7; TRBD2 is a possible D gene (5 bases). V dropped 5 bases and J dropped 7 bases, with 18 bases sitting between them. The CDR3 consists of 14 residues. The germline V gene encodes CDR1 LGHDT and CDR2 YNNKEL (reference sequence). The CDR3 DNA reads as TGTGCCAGCAGCTCTTCGGCTCAACCGGGGGAGCAGTACTTC. This encodes CASSSSAQPGEQYF.

This chain links TRBV18 with TRBJ1-4, with D uncertain. V lost 5 bases and J 8 bases, leaving 6 bases between the germline ends. The CDR3 has 11 residues. The germline gives CDR1 KGHSH, CDR2 LQKENI. The CDR3 loop is CASSELEKLFF. CDR3 coding DNA: TGTGCCAGCTCAGAACTGGAAAAACTGTTTTTT.

The chain combines TRBV7-2 with TRBJ2-7; 8 bases align to TRBD1. CDR3 length: 15 amino acids. Germline lookup yields CDR1 SGHTA and CDR2 FQGNSA. V lost 5 bases to trimming and J lost 3 bases; unmatched junction nucleotides: 9. In DNA form, the CDR3 reads TGTGCCAGCAGCCTAATGGACAGGGTCGGCTACGAGCAGTACTTC. As protein: CASSLMDRVGYEQYF.

The V gene is TRBV29-1, the J gene TRBJ1-6, with unresolved D. Trimming took off 8 bases at V and 5 bases at J, with 16 bases between the two ends. Germline CDR1 and CDR2: SQVTM and ANQGSEA. The CDR3 spans 14 residues. The CDR3 DNA is TGCAGCCTCGACCCAAGCGACGATAATTCACCCCTCCACTTT. Translating it yields CSLDPSDDNSPLHF.

This chain joins TRBV9 and TRBJ1-1, with D hard to call. Germline CDR1 reads SGDLS; CDR2 reads YYNGEE. The ends were cut back, 3 bases at V and 4 bases at J, with 10 bases in the middle. The length of the CDR3 is 13 residues. For the CDR3, the DNA is TGTGCCAGCAGCGCAGCGAGGAGCACTGAAGCTTTCTTT. Its protein product is CASSAARSTEAFF.

V is TRBV6-2 or TRBV6-3 and J is TRBJ2-7; D unclear. The CDR3 loop spans 13 amino acids. V lost 2 bases to trimming and J lost 5 bases, with 10 bases between them. Germline V gives CDR1 MNHEY, CDR2 SVGEGT. CDR3 loop: CASSYVQYHEQYF. The CDR3 DNA reads as TGTGCCAGCAGTTACGTCCAGTACCACGAGCAGTACTTC.

The chain recombines TRBV29-1 with TRBJ1-2, with 7 bases fitting TRBD1. Trimming at V came to 6 bases and at J to 5 bases, leaving 9 bases not matched to a gene. The CDR3 runs 13 residues. Germline V gene lookup returns CDR1 SQVTM and CDR2 ANQGSEA. The DNA of the CDR3 is TGCAGCGTGAGGGGGCGGGTTGGATATGGCTACACCTTC. This gives the protein CSVRGRVGYGYTF.

The chain uses TRBV4-2 and TRBJ2-2; 12 bases line up with TRBD2. The germline CDR1 and CDR2 sequences are LGHNA and YNFKEQ. CDR3 length: 15 amino acids. V trimming: 6 bases; J trimming: 4 bases; junction bases outside the gene matches: 3. CDR3 nucleotide sequence: TGTGCCAGCAGTTCACTAGCGGGAGGCACCGGGGAGCTGTTTTTT. It encodes CASSSLAGGTGELFF.

The rearrangement links TRBV5-4 to TRBJ1-2; D uncertain. Between the trimmed V and J ends, which lost 5 bases and 1 base, there was a span of 12 bases. Germline loops: CDR1 SGHNT, CDR2 YYREEE (reference sequence). CDR3 length: 14 amino acids. The CDR3 coding sequence is TGTGCCAGCAGTTCGGTCGGGAGTAACTATGGCTACACCTTC. Protein sequence: CASSSVGSNYGYTF.

This chain joins TRBV6-2 or TRBV6-3 and TRBJ2-3, with D possibly being TRBD2 (6 bases). The V end lost 6 bases, the J end lost 7 bases, and 17 bases lay between the germline ends. CDR1 is MNHEY, CDR2 SVGEGT, per germline. The CDR3 spans 14 residues. CDR3 sequence reads: CASSLRLEGYTQYF. CDR3 sequence (DNA): TGTGCCAGCAGCCTCCGCCTGGAGGGGTATACGCAGTATTTT.

V gene TRBV9 combines with J gene TRBJ2-7; 12 bases are a match to TRBD2. Trimming at V came to 4 bases and at J to 2 bases, leaving 4 bases not matched to a gene. The CDR3 extends over 15 amino acids. Germline assignment: CDR1 SGDLS and CDR2 YYNGEE. The DNA for the CDR3 is TGTGCCAGCAGCCCTCCTAGCGGGAGGGCCTACGAGCAGTACTTC. Its protein is CASSPPSGRAYEQYF.

This clone is a singleton in its sample. The chain links TRBV10-2 to TRBJ1-4; 9 nucleotides align to TRBD1. The germline V gene encodes CDR1 WSHSY and CDR2 SAAADI. This CDR3 region has 15 residues. J gave up 7 bases and V 1 base, and 4 bases lay outside the gene matches. The CDR3 nucleotides are TGCGCCAGCAGTGAGTTCGGGACAGGGCCTGAAAAACTGTTTTTT. This gives the protein CASSEFGTGPEKLFF.

The chain has TRBV29-1 and TRBJ2-7, with 12 positions matching TRBD1. With 6 bases clipped from V and 5 bases from J, the junction kept 14 bases outside the gene matches. CDR3 size: 16 residues. CDR1 and CDR2 from the germline V gene are SQVTM and ANQGSEA. CDR3 loop: CSVEGQGARDWHEQYF. The DNA of the CDR3 is TGCAGCGTCGAGGGACAGGGGGCGCGCGATTGGCACGAGCAGTACTTC.

The chain uses TRBV11-2 and TRBJ2-7; no firm D call. V shed 3 bases and J shed 5 bases, with 11 bases lying between them. The CDR3 runs to 13 residues. Germline assignment: CDR1 SGHAT and CDR2 FQNNGV. In DNA form, the CDR3 reads TGTGCCAGCAGCTTGCGAGAATCCGACGAGCAGTACTTC. Encoded protein: CASSLRESDEQYF. Complete variable domain (other parts from reference TRBV11-2 and TRBJ2-7): EAGVAQSPRYKIIEKRQSVAFWCNPISGHATLYWYQQILGQGPKLLIQFQNNGVVDDSQLPKDRFSAERLKGVDSTLKIQPAKLEDSAVYLCASSLRESDEQYFGPGTRLTVT.

The V call is TRBV3-1 (or the pseudogene TRBV3-2), the J call TRBJ2-7; 10 bases line up with TRBD2. The CDR3 length is 17 residues. Per the germline V gene, CDR1 is LGHDT and CDR2 is YNNKEL (reference sequence). The V segment lost 1 base and the J segment 2 bases; nucleotides outside the gene matches: 8. CDR3 sequence: CASSQGPRTSGTYEQYF. In nucleotides, the CDR3 is TGTGCCAGCAGCCAAGGGCCTAGGACTAGCGGTACCTACGAGCAGTACTTC.

The rearrangement links TRBV6-5 to TRBJ2-3; 10 bases fit TRBD2. The junction had 2 bases not matched to a gene; V was cut back by 5 bases and J by 3 bases. Germline-derived CDR1 and CDR2 are MNHEY and SVGAGI. The CDR3 has 14 amino acids. The CDR3 DNA reads TGTGCCAGCAGTCCTAGCGGGAGAACAGATACGCAGTATTTT. This sequence encodes CASSPSGRTDTQYF.

The chain uses TRBV4-2 and TRBJ1-4, with 7 nucleotides matching TRBD1. The J segment lost 8 bases and the V segment lost 0 bases, leaving 9 bases of the junction unmatched. The CDR3 spans 16 residues. Looked up from germline, CDR1 is LGHNA and CDR2 is YNFKEQ. This CDR3 is CASSQEIGGGGEKLFF. CDR3 DNA sequence: TGTGCCAGCAGCCAAGAAATAGGGGGCGGAGGCGAAAAACTGTTTTTT.

This clone was recorded only once. The chain joins TRBV23-1 to TRBJ2-7, with 7 bases fitting TRBD1. TRBV23-1 belongs to the ORF category, with a function that is uncertain. This CDR3 region has 16 residues. The J segment lost 0 bases and the V segment lost 4 bases, leaving 9 bases of the junction unmatched. The CDR3 loop is CASSPEPDRPSYEQYF. In DNA, the CDR3 is TGCGCCAGCAGTCCAGAACCGGACAGGCCCTCCTACGAGCAGTACTTC.